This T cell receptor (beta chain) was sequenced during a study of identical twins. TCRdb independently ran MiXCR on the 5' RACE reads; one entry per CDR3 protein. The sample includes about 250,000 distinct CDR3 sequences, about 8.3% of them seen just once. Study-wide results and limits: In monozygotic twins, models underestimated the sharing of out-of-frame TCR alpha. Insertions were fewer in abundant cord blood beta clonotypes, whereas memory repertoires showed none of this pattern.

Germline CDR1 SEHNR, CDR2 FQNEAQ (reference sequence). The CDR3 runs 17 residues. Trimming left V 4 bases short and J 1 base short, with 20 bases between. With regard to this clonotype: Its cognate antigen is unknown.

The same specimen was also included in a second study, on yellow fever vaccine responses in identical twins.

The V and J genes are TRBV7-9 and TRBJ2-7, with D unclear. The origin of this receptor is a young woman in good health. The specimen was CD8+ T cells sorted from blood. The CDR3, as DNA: TGTGCCAGCAGCTCCAATTTGAGAATTTCCCAATCCTACGAGCAGTACTTC. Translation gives CASSSNLRISQSYEQYF.